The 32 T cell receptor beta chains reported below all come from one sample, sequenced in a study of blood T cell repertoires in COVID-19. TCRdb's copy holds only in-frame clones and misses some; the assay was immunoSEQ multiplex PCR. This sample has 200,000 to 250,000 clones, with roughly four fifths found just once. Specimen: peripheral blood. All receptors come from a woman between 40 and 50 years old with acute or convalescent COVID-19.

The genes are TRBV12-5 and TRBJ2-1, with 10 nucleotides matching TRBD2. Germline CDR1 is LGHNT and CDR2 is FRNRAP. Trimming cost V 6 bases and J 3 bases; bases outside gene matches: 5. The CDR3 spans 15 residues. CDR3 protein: CASGPGTSDYNEQFF. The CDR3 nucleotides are TGTGCTAGTGGACCCGGGACTAGCGACTACAATGAGCAGTTCTTC.

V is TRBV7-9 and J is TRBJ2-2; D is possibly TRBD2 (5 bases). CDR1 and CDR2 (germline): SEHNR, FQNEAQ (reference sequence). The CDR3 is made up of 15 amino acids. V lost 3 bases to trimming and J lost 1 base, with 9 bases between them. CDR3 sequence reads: CASSFGGLNTGELFF. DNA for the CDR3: TGTGCCAGCAGCTTTGGCGGGTTGAACACCGGGGAGCTGTTTTTT.

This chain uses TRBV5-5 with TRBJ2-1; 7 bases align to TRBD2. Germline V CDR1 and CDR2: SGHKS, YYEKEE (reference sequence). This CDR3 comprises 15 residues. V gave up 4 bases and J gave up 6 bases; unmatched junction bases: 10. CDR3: CASSPGLGFGNEQFF. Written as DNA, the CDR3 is TGTGCCAGCAGCCCAGGACTAGGATTCGGCAATGAGCAGTTCTTC.

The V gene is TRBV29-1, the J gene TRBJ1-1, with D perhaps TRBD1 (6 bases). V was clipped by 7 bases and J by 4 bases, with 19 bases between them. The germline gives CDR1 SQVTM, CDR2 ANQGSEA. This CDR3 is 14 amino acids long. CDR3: CSAGAGGLSTEAFF. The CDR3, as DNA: TGCAGCGCGGGGGCAGGTGGCCTAAGCACTGAAGCTTTCTTT.

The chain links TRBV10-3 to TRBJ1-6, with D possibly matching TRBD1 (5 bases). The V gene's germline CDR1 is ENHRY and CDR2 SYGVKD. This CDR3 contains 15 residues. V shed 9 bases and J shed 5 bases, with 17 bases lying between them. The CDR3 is CAIWGGDRHNSPLHF. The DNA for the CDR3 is TGTGCCATTTGGGGCGGGGACCGACATAATTCACCCCTCCACTTT.

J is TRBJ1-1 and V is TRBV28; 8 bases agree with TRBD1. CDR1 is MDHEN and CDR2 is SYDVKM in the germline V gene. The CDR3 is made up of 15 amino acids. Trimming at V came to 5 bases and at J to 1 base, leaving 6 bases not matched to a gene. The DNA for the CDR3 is TGTGCCAGCAGTGCCGCCACAGGGGGGAACACTGAAGCTTTCTTT. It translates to CASSAATGGNTEAFF.

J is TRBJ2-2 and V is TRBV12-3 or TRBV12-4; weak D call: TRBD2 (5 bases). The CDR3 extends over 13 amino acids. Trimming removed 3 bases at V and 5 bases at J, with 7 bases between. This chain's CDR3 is CASSFRGTGELFF. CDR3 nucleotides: TGTGCCAGCAGTTTTCGCGGGACCGGGGAGCTGTTTTTT.

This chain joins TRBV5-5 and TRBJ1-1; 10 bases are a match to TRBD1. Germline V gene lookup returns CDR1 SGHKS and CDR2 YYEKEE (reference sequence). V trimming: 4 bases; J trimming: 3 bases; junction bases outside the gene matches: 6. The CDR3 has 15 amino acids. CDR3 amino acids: CASSSGTGEDTEAFF. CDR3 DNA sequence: TGTGCCAGCAGCAGCGGGACAGGGGAGGACACTGAAGCTTTCTTT.

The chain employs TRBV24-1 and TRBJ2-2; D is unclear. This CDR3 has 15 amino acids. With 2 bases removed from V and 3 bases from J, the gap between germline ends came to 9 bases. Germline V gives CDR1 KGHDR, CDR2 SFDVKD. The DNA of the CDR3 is TGTGCCACCAGTGATTCAATCGGGTACACCGGGGAGCTGTTTTTT. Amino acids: CATSDSIGYTGELFF.

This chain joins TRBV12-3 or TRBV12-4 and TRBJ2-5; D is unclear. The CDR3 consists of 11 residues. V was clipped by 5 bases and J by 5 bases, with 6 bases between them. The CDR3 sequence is CASSPGETQYF. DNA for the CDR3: TGTGCCAGCAGTCCCGGGGAGACCCAGTACTTC.

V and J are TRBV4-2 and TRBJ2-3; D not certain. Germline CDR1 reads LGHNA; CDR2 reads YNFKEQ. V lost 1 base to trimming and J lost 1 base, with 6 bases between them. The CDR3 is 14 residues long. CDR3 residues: CASSQVGGTDTQYF. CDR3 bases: TGTGCCAGCAGCCAAGTCGGAGGCACAGATACGCAGTATTTT.

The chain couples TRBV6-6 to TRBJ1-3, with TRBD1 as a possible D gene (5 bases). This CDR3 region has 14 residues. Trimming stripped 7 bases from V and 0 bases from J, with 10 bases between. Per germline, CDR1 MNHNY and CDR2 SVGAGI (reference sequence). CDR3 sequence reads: CASTPRGSGNTIYF. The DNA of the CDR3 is TGTGCCAGCACGCCAAGGGGCTCTGGAAACACCATATATTTT.

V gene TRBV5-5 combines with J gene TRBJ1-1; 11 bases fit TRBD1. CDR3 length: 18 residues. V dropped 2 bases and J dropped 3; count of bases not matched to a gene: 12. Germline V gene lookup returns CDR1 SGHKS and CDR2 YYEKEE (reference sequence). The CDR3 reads CASSLYGQGASWDTEAFF. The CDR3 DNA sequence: TGTGCCAGCAGCTTATACGGACAGGGGGCGTCTTGGGACACTGAAGCTTTCTTT.

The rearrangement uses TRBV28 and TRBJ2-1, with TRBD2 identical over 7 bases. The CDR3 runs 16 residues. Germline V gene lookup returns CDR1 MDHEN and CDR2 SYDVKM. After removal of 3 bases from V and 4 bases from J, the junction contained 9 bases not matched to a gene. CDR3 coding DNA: TGTGCCAGCAGTTTCCTAACTAGCGTGGATTACAATGAGCAGTTCTTC. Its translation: CASSFLTSVDYNEQFF.

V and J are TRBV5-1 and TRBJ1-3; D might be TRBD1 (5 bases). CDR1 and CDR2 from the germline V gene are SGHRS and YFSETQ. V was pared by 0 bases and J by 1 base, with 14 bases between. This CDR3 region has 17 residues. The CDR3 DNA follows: TGCGCCAGCAGCTTGGCTCCCGGGGGTAGGTCTGGAAACACCATATATTTT. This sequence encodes CASSLAPGGRSGNTIYF.

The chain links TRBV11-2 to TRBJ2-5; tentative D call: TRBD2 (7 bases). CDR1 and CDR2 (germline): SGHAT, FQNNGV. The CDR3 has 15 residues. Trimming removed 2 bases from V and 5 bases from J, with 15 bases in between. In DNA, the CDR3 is TGTGCCAGCAGCTTATATGCAGGGAGGGGGGAGACCCAGTACTTC. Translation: CASSLYAGRGETQYF.

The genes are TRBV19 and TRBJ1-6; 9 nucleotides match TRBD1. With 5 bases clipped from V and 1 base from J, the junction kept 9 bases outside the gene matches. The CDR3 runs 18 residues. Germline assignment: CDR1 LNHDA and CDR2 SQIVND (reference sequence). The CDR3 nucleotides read TGTGCCAGTAGTCCGCGGGGACAGGGAGGGTCCTATAATTCACCCCTCCACTTT. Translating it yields CASSPRGQGGSYNSPLHF.

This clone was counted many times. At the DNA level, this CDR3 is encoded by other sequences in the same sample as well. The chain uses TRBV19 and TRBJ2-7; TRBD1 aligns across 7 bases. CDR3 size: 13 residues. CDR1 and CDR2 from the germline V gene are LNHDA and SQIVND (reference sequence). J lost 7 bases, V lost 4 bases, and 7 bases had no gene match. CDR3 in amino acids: CASSTRQGGEQYF. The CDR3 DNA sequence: TGTGCCAGTAGTACCAGACAGGGTGGGGAGCAGTACTTC.

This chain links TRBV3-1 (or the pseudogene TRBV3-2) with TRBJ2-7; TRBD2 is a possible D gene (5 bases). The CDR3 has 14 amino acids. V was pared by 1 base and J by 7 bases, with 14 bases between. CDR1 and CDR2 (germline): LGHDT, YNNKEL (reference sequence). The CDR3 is CASSQAGETGEQYF. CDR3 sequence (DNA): TGTGCCAGCAGCCAAGCGGGCGAGACGGGAGAGCAGTACTTC.

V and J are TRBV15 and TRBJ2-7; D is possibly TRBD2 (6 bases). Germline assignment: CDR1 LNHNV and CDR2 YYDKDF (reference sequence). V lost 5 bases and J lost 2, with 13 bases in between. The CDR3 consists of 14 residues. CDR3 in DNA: TGTGCCACCAGCCCGCTGGAGGGGACCTACGAGCAGTACTTC. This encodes CATSPLEGTYEQYF. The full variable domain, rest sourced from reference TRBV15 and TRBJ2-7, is DAMVIQNPRYQVTQFGKPVTLSCSQTLNHNVMYWYQQKSSQAPKLLFHYYDKDFNNEADTPDNFQSRRPNTSFCFLDIRSPGLGDTAMYLCATSPLEGTYEQYFGPGTRLTVT.

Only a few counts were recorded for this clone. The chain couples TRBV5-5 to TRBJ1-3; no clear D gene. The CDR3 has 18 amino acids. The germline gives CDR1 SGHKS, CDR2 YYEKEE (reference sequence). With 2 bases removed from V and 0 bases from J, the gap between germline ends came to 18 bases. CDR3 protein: CASSLLWYGSHSGNTIYF. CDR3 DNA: TGTGCCAGCAGCTTATTGTGGTACGGGAGTCACTCTGGAAACACCATATATTTT.

The CDR3 protein is CASSPEPRGLNGYTF. For the CDR3, the DNA is TGCGCCAGCAGTCCAGAACCGAGGGGGCTTAATGGCTACACCTTC. V and J are TRBV4-1 and TRBJ1-2; 7 bases align to TRBD1. Germline values: CDR1 MGHRA, CDR2 YSYEKL. Unmatched junction bases numbered 13, after V lost 6 bases and J lost 6 bases. CDR3 length: 15 residues.

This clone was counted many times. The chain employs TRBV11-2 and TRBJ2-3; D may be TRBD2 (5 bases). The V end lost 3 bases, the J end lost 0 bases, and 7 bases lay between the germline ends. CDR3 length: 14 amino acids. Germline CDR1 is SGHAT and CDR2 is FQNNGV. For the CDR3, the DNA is TGTGCCAGCAGCTTCGGCGGGAGCACAGATACGCAGTATTTT. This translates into CASSFGGSTDTQYF.

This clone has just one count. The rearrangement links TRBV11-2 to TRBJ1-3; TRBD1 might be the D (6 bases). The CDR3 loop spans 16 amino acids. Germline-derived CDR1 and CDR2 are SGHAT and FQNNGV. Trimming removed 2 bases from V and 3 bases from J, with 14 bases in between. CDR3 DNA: TGTGCCAGCAGCTTAAATTCCGGGACATATGGAAACACCATATATTTT. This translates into CASSLNSGTYGNTIYF.

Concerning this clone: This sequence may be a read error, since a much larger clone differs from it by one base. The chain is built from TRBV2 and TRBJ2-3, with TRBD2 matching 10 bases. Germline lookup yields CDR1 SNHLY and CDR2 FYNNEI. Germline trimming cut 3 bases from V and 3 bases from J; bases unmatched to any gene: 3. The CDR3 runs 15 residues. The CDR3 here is CASSDSSGRTDTQYF. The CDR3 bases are TGTGCCAGCAGTGACTCTAGCGGGAGAACAGATACGCAGTATTTT.

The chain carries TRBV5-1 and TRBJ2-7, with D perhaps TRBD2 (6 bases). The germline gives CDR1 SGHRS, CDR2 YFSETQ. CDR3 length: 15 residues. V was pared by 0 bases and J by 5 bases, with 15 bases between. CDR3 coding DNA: TGCGCCAGCAGCTTGGCCGGGACTCCCGGCCACGAGCAGTACTTC. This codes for CASSLAGTPGHEQYF.

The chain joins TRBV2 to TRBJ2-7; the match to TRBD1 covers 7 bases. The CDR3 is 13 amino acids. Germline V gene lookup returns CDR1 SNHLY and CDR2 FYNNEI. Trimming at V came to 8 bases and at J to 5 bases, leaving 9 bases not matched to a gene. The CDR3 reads CASQRQGGNEQYF. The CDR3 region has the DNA TGTGCCAGCCAGCGCCAAGGGGGCAACGAGCAGTACTTC.

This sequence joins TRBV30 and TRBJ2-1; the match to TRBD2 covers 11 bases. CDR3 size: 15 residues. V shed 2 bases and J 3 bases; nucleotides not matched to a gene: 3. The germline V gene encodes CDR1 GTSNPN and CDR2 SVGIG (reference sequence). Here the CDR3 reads CAWSFGTSGYNEQFF. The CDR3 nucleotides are TGTGCCTGGAGTTTCGGGACTAGCGGCTACAATGAGCAGTTCTTC.

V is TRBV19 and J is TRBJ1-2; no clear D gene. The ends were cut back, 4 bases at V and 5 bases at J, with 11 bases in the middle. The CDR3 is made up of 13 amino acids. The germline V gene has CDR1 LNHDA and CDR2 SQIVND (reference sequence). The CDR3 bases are TGTGCCAGTAGTACCCGAGAAACTTATGGCTACACCTTC. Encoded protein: CASSTRETYGYTF. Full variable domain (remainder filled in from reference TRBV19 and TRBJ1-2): DGGITQSPKYLFRKEGQNVTLSCEQNLNHDAMYWYRQDPGQGLRLIYYSQIVNDFQKGDIAEGYSVSREKKESFPLTVTSAQKNPTAFYLCASSTRETYGYTFGSGTRLTVV.

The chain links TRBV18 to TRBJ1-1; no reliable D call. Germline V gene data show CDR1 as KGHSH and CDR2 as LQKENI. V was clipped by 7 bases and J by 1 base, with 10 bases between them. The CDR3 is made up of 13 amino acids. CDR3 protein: CASFPMRNTEAFF. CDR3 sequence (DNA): TGTGCCAGCTTCCCAATGAGGAACACTGAAGCTTTCTTT.

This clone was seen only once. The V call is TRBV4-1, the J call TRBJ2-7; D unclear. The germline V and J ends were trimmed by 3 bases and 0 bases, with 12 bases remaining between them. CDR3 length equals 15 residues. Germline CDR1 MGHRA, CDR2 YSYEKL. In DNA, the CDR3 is TGCGCCAGCAGCCATCTAGGTCGTGGCTCCTACGAGCAGTACTTC. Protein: CASSHLGRGSYEQYF.

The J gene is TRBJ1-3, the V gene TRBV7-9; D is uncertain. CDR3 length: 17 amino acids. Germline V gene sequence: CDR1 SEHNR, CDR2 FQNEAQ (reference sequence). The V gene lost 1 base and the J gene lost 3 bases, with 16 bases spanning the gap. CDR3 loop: CASSLGSVAGLGNTIYF. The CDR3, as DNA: TGTGCCAGCAGCTTAGGCTCTGTGGCAGGCCTTGGAAACACCATATATTTT.